A single sample gave rise to the 13 T cell receptor beta chains below, sequenced in a study of cytomegalovirus exposure and HLA in healthy donors. 60 Vbeta and 13 Jbeta primers were used in PCR. The assay was immunoSEQ multiplex PCR, and TCRdb's table has in-frame clones only and misses some. The sample carries some 130,000 clones, roughly 71% recorded once. The sequenced material came from PBMCs. These receptors all stem from a man younger than 40 in good health and CMV-seronegative.

The rearrangement uses TRBV16 and TRBJ2-2, with D unresolved. V shed 1 base and J shed 2 bases, with 8 bases lying between them. From germline, CDR1 is KGHSY and CDR2 FQNENV. The CDR3 runs 15 residues. The CDR3 is CASSQFETNTGELFF. The CDR3 coding sequence is TGTGCCAGCAGCCAATTTGAGACAAACACCGGGGAGCTGTTTTTT.

The rearrangement uses TRBV2 and TRBJ1-6; weak D call: TRBD1 (6 bases). Trimming shortened V by 11 bases and J by 7 bases, and 15 bases separated the two germline ends. The CDR3 has 13 amino acids. Germline V CDR1 and CDR2: SNHLY, FYNNEI. DNA for the CDR3: TGTGCCTGTCCTAGGGGGGGGAATTCACCCCTCCACTTT. Translation gives CACPRGGNSPLHF.

Written as DNA, the CDR3 is TGCAGCGTTGCCTCCGGGACAGGGGACTACGAGCAGTACTTC. As protein: CSVASGTGDYEQYF. The V and J genes are TRBV29-1 and TRBJ2-7, with 10 nucleotides matching TRBD1. The CDR3 covers 14 residues. Germline CDR1 and CDR2: SQVTM and ANQGSEA. J gave up 3 bases and V 4 bases, and 6 bases lay outside the gene matches.

This chain joins TRBV6-6 and TRBJ2-5; the D gene is possibly TRBD1 (5 bases). With 6 bases removed from V and 2 bases from J, the gap between germline ends came to 10 bases. The CDR3 has 13 amino acids. Germline loops: CDR1 MNHNY, CDR2 SVGAGI (reference sequence). The CDR3 spells CASRAGNQETQYF. CDR3 sequence (DNA): TGTGCCAGCAGAGCAGGGAATCAAGAGACCCAGTACTTC.

Worth noting for this clone: Other DNA sequences within the sample encode an identical CDR3. V and J are TRBV9 and TRBJ2-3, with D possibly being TRBD2 (5 bases). The CDR3 is 14 amino acids. V was trimmed by 0 bases and J by 6 bases, leaving 11 bases between them. Germline assignment: CDR1 SGDLS and CDR2 YYNGEE. CDR3 sequence reads: CASSVEGREDTQYF. Written as DNA, the CDR3 is TGTGCCAGCAGCGTAGAGGGAAGGGAGGATACGCAGTATTTT.

This clone was seen only a few times. The V call is TRBV18, the J call TRBJ1-3; D uncertain. The CDR3 has 16 amino acids. The V end lost 2 bases, the J end lost 0 bases, and 11 bases lay between the germline ends. Germline V gives CDR1 KGHSH, CDR2 LQKENI. The CDR3 reads CASSPNRELSGNTIYF. The CDR3 DNA follows: TGTGCCAGCTCACCAAATAGAGAGCTCTCTGGAAACACCATATATTTT.

The chain joins TRBV2 to TRBJ2-7, with D perhaps TRBD1 (5 bases). Trimming took 0 bases from V and 6 from J, leaving 21 bases between them. The length of the CDR3 is 17 residues. Per germline, CDR1 SNHLY and CDR2 FYNNEI. CDR3 sequence: CASSEALLREVSREQYF. The CDR3 DNA is TGTGCCAGCAGTGAAGCGCTTCTCAGGGAAGTATCCCGCGAGCAGTACTTC.

The CDR3 DNA sequence: TGTGCCAGTTCGCGGGACAGACAAGAGACCCAGTACTTC. As protein: CASSRDRQETQYF. This chain uses TRBV19 with TRBJ2-5; possible D gene TRBD1, 7 bases. CDR3 length: 13 amino acids. Germline lookup yields CDR1 LNHDA and CDR2 SQIVND (reference sequence). Trimming took off 8 bases at V and 2 bases at J, with 12 bases between the two ends.

The J gene is TRBJ1-5, the V gene TRBV27; 7 positions match TRBD1. The germline gives CDR1 MNHEY, CDR2 SMNVEV (reference sequence). The CDR3 sequence is 15 residues long. With V trimmed by 5 bases and J by 6 bases, 10 bases remained unmatched. CDR3 DNA sequence: TGTGCCAGCAGTGCCTTTCCAGGGGGGCCTCAGCCCCAGCATTTT. Translation gives CASSAFPGGPQPQHF.

The chain joins TRBV11-2 to TRBJ2-1, with TRBD2 matching over 9 bases. V trimming: 0 bases; J trimming: 0 bases; junction bases outside the gene matches: 3. Looked up from germline, CDR1 is SGHAT and CDR2 is FQNNGV. CDR3 size: 17 residues. The CDR3 spells CASSLEGSGSSYNEQFF. The CDR3 nucleotides are TGTGCCAGCAGCTTAGAAGGTAGCGGGAGCTCCTACAATGAGCAGTTCTTC.

This clone has a handful of counts. DNA of the CDR3: TGTGCCAGCAGCTTGTGGGATAGCGGGAGCACAGATACGCAGTATTTT. It encodes CASSLWDSGSTDTQYF. The rearrangement joins TRBV7-2 to TRBJ2-3; TRBD2 matches at 7 bases. CDR3 length: 16 amino acids. V lost 3 bases to trimming and J lost 0 bases; unmatched junction nucleotides: 6. Germline V gene sequence: CDR1 SGHTA, CDR2 FQGNSA.

The chain recombines TRBV2 with TRBJ1-5; no clear D gene. Trimming stripped 2 bases from V and 9 bases from J, with 11 bases between. The CDR3 totals 13 residues. CDR1 SNHLY and CDR2 FYNNEI come from the germline V gene. CDR3 protein: CASSESLRVPQHF. The DNA of the CDR3 is TGTGCCAGCAGTGAAAGTCTTCGCGTGCCCCAGCATTTT.

The rearrangement links TRBV4-1 to TRBJ1-2; D perhaps matches TRBD1 (5 bases). CDR3 length: 12 residues. The germline CDR1 and CDR2 sequences are MGHRA and YSYEKL. Trimming left V 3 bases short and J 5 bases short, with 7 bases between. The CDR3 region is CASSQEGYGYTF. The CDR3 bases are TGCGCCAGCAGCCAGGAGGGGTATGGCTACACCTTC.